This T cell receptor (beta chain) was documented in a study of blood T cell repertoires in COVID-19. Study at large: PBMCs, B-cell-depleted T cells, or T cells were the source of the cDNA or gDNA that made up the material.

Profiling relied on immunoSEQ multiplex PCR, and the TCRdb table lists in-frame clones only, not all of them. The data hold around 140,000 clones, with around nine tenths observed a single time. V lost 5 bases, J lost 5 bases, and 11 bases stayed unmatched. The CDR3 covers 15 residues. In germline, CDR1 is SEHNR, CDR2 FQNEAQ (reference sequence). The J gene is TRBJ2-5, the V gene TRBV7-9; 7 nucleotides line up with TRBD2. Sequenced: peripheral blood. This clonotype originated in a woman aged 45-60 years with acute or convalescent COVID-19. CDR3 region: CASSPRLAVQETQYF. In DNA form, the CDR3 reads TGTGCCAGCAGCCCACGACTAGCTGTTCAGGAGACCCAGTACTTC.